These T cell receptor beta chains were read from a single sample in a study of blood T cell repertoires in COVID-19. Generated by immunoSEQ multiplex PCR, the TCRdb table keeps only in-frame clones and is missing some. The sample contains 200,000 or so clones, roughly 90% of which appear only once. Sequences were obtained from peripheral blood. The origin of the receptors is a man in his 70s with acute or convalescent COVID-19. CDR3s include the opening cysteine and the closing phenylalanine or tryptophan. The D gene is left open where the match is weak. Where a row states a size, it is once, few, many or the class of an expanded clone; other rows omit it.

v_call: TRBV11-1
clone_size: -
d_call: TRBD1
j_call: TRBJ2-7
cdr3_aa: CASSPGQYEQYF
cdr3_nt: TGTGCCAGCAGCCCGGGACAGTACGAGCAGTACTTC

v_call: TRBV9
clone_size: once
d_call: TRBD1
j_call: TRBJ2-2
cdr3_aa: CASSVSGTANTGELFF
cdr3_nt: TGTGCCAGCAGCGTCTCCGGGACAGCGAACACCGGGGAGCTGTTTTTT

v_call: TRBV5-5
clone_size: -
d_call: -
j_call: TRBJ1-1
cdr3_aa: CASSPTENTEAFF
cdr3_nt: TGTGCCAGCAGCCCGACAGAGAACACTGAAGCTTTCTTT

v_call: TRBV29-1
clone_size: -
d_call: TRBD2
j_call: TRBJ2-1
cdr3_aa: CSVEDRTARGGGEQFF
cdr3_nt: TGCAGCGTTGAAGATCGAACTGCTCGGGGGGGCGGAGAGCAGTTCTTC

v_call: TRBV6-5
clone_size: -
d_call: -
j_call: TRBJ1-5
cdr3_aa: CASRNSGHSNQPQHF
cdr3_nt: TGTGCCAGCAGGAACTCAGGACACAGCAATCAGCCCCAGCATTTT

v_call: TRBV19
clone_size: -
d_call: -
j_call: TRBJ2-1
cdr3_aa: CASSTPSERRDNNEQFF
cdr3_nt: TGTGCCAGTAGTACACCCTCGGAGAGGCGGGATAACAATGAGCAGTTCTTC

v_call: TRBV2
clone_size: -
d_call: -
j_call: TRBJ1-1
cdr3_aa: CATRLLEEAFF
cdr3_nt: TGTGCCACCCGACTTTTGGAGGAAGCTTTCTTT

v_call: TRBV5-1
clone_size: -
d_call: TRBD2
j_call: TRBJ2-2
cdr3_aa: CASSLYGREPGVELFF
cdr3_nt: TGCGCCAGCAGCTTGTATGGGCGGGAGCCCGGCGTGGAGCTGTTTTTT

v_call: TRBV19
clone_size: -
d_call: TRBD2
j_call: TRBJ2-7
cdr3_aa: CASSLAGEYEQYF
cdr3_nt: TGTGCCAGTAGTTTAGCGGGAGAATACGAGCAGTACTTC

v_call: TRBV10-3
clone_size: -
d_call: TRBD1
j_call: TRBJ1-2
cdr3_aa: CAISGQGGPKSYGYTF
cdr3_nt: TGTGCCATCAGTGGACAGGGTGGTCCGAAAAGCTATGGCTACACCTTC

v_call: TRBV7-2
clone_size: -
d_call: -
j_call: TRBJ2-7
cdr3_aa: CASSLATQFYEQYF
cdr3_nt: TGTGCCAGCAGCTTAGCGACACAGTTCTACGAGCAGTACTTC

v_call: TRBV2
clone_size: -
d_call: -
j_call: TRBJ2-1
cdr3_aa: CASYTGYNEQFF
cdr3_nt: TGTGCCAGCTATACGGGGTACAATGAGCAGTTCTTC

v_call: TRBV5-4
clone_size: -
d_call: TRBD1
j_call: TRBJ1-2
cdr3_aa: CASGGGQGAHYGYTF
cdr3_nt: TGTGCCAGCGGGGGAGGACAGGGCGCTCACTATGGCTACACCTTC

v_call: TRBV14
clone_size: -
d_call: -
j_call: TRBJ2-7
cdr3_aa: CASSLQGSYEQYF
cdr3_nt: TGTGCCAGCAGCCTACAGGGCTCCTACGAGCAGTACTTC

v_call: TRBV19
clone_size: -
d_call: TRBD2
j_call: TRBJ2-1
cdr3_aa: CASSIRRGGRASYNEQFF
cdr3_nt: TGTGCCAGTAGTATCCGAAGAGGCGGGAGGGCCTCTTACAATGAGCAGTTCTTC

v_call: TRBV5-4
clone_size: -
d_call: TRBD1
j_call: TRBJ2-5
cdr3_aa: CASSLAFRQGKETQYF
cdr3_nt: TGTGCCAGCAGCTTGGCCTTCCGACAGGGAAAAGAGACCCAGTACTTC

v_call: TRBV2
clone_size: -
d_call: TRBD2
j_call: TRBJ2-1
cdr3_aa: CASTGGGEYNEQFF
cdr3_nt: TGTGCCAGCACTGGGGGGGGAGAATACAATGAGCAGTTCTTC

v_call: TRBV2
clone_size: -
d_call: TRBD1
j_call: TRBJ2-2
cdr3_aa: CASSWDRGTGELFF
cdr3_nt: TGTGCCAGCAGTTGGGACAGGGGCACCGGGGAGCTGTTTTTT

v_call: TRBV19
clone_size: -
d_call: -
j_call: TRBJ1-1
cdr3_aa: CASSIKVVGGEAFF
cdr3_nt: TGTGCCAGTAGTATCAAAGTCGTGGGGGGTGAAGCTTTCTTT

v_call: TRBV5-5
clone_size: -
d_call: -
j_call: TRBJ1-6
cdr3_aa: CASSFNAGKSSPLHF
cdr3_nt: TGTGCCAGCAGCTTTAACGCAGGGAAGAGCTCACCCCTCCACTTT

v_call: TRBV3-1/TRBV3-2
clone_size: -
d_call: -
j_call: TRBJ2-7
cdr3_aa: CASSPSSYEQYF
cdr3_nt: TGTGCCAGCAGCCCCTCGTCCTACGAGCAGTACTTC

v_call: TRBV7-9
clone_size: -
d_call: TRBD1
j_call: TRBJ1-2
cdr3_aa: CASSLVGSGQGALGYTF
cdr3_nt: TGTGCCAGCAGCTTAGTCGGTTCTGGACAGGGGGCGTTGGGCTACACCTTC

v_call: TRBV28
clone_size: -
d_call: -
j_call: TRBJ2-7
cdr3_aa: CASSLTGSLGEQYF
cdr3_nt: TGTGCCAGCAGTTTAACAGGGTCGTTGGGCGAGCAGTACTTC

v_call: TRBV12-3/TRBV12-4
clone_size: -
d_call: -
j_call: TRBJ1-2
cdr3_aa: CASSLGTHKGATF
cdr3_nt: TGTGCCAGCAGTTTGGGAACCCACAAGGGAGCCACCTTC

v_call: TRBV5-1
clone_size: -
d_call: -
j_call: TRBJ2-7
cdr3_aa: CASSFNSYEQYF
cdr3_nt: TGCGCCAGCAGCTTCAATTCCTACGAGCAGTACTTC

v_call: TRBV29-1
clone_size: -
d_call: -
j_call: TRBJ2-3
cdr3_aa: CSVVAGVDTQYF
cdr3_nt: TGCAGCGTTGTCGCAGGGGTAGATACGCAGTATTTT

v_call: TRBV6-4
clone_size: once
d_call: -
j_call: TRBJ2-1
cdr3_aa: CASSSSGEREQFF
cdr3_nt: TGTGCCAGCAGTTCCTCAGGGGAACGTGAGCAGTTCTTC

v_call: TRBV6-5
clone_size: once
d_call: -
j_call: TRBJ2-3
cdr3_aa: CASSSPEGRGDTQYF
cdr3_nt: TGTGCCAGCAGTTCCCCGGAGGGCCGGGGGGATACGCAGTATTTT

v_call: TRBV7-3
clone_size: -
d_call: TRBD1
j_call: TRBJ2-7
cdr3_aa: CASSPGDRGPITPYF
cdr3_nt: TGTGCCAGCAGCCCTGGGGACAGGGGGCCCATCACTCCTTACTTC

v_call: TRBV7-2
clone_size: -
d_call: -
j_call: TRBJ1-5
cdr3_aa: CASSFDPRGNQPQHF
cdr3_nt: TGTGCCAGCAGCTTTGACCCTCGGGGCAATCAGCCCCAGCATTTT

v_call: TRBV28
clone_size: once
d_call: TRBD1
j_call: TRBJ1-2
cdr3_aa: CASSPGDRNYGYTF
cdr3_nt: TGTGCCAGCAGTCCAGGGGACAGGAACTATGGCTACACCTTC

v_call: TRBV5-1
clone_size: -
d_call: TRBD1
j_call: TRBJ2-7
cdr3_aa: CASSLAGTGYEQYF
cdr3_nt: TGCGCCAGCAGCTTGGCCGGGACAGGTTACGAGCAGTACTTC

v_call: TRBV12-3/TRBV12-4
clone_size: -
d_call: -
j_call: TRBJ2-2
cdr3_aa: CASSPLSSGELFF
cdr3_nt: TGTGCCAGCAGTCCTCTATCCTCCGGGGAGCTGTTTTTT

v_call: TRBV7-8
clone_size: -
d_call: -
j_call: TRBJ1-2
cdr3_aa: CASSKQDLRGYTF
cdr3_nt: TGTGCCAGCAGCAAACAGGATTTGAGAGGCTACACCTTC

v_call: TRBV24-1
clone_size: -
d_call: TRBD2
j_call: TRBJ2-5
cdr3_aa: CATSVLAESGETQYF
cdr3_nt: TGTGCCACCAGTGTCCTAGCGGAGTCGGGGGAGACCCAGTACTTC

v_call: TRBV3-1/TRBV3-2
clone_size: -
d_call: TRBD1
j_call: TRBJ1-3
cdr3_aa: CATTTGGIFGNTIYF
cdr3_nt: TGTGCCACCACTACAGGGGGGATTTTTGGAAACACCATATATTTT

v_call: TRBV19
clone_size: -
d_call: TRBD1
j_call: TRBJ2-1
cdr3_aa: CASSTGRTGGYNEQFF
cdr3_nt: TGTGCCAGTAGTACCGGACGGACAGGGGGCTACAATGAGCAGTTCTTC

v_call: TRBV27
clone_size: -
d_call: -
j_call: TRBJ2-1
cdr3_aa: CASSLLNEQFF
cdr3_nt: TGTGCCAGCAGTTTACTCAATGAGCAGTTCTTC

v_call: TRBV7-9
clone_size: -
d_call: TRBD2
j_call: TRBJ2-7
cdr3_aa: CASSPRGIQAGVKYEQYF
cdr3_nt: TGTGCCAGCAGTCCTCGAGGTATCCAGGCGGGAGTTAAATACGAGCAGTACTTC

v_call: TRBV3-1/TRBV3-2
clone_size: -
d_call: -
j_call: TRBJ1-6
cdr3_aa: CATPKSSYNSPLHF
cdr3_nt: TGTGCCACCCCGAAGAGCTCCTATAATTCACCCCTCCACTTT

v_call: TRBV7-8
clone_size: -
d_call: -
j_call: TRBJ1-5
cdr3_aa: CASSAEQGWSNQPQHF
cdr3_nt: TGTGCCAGCAGCGCAGAACAGGGTTGGAGCAATCAGCCCCAGCATTTT

v_call: TRBV27
clone_size: -
d_call: -
j_call: TRBJ1-5
cdr3_aa: CASSLSLWAGPQHF
cdr3_nt: TGTGCCAGCAGTTTGAGTTTATGGGCAGGGCCCCAGCATTTT

v_call: TRBV5-6
clone_size: -
d_call: -
j_call: TRBJ2-7
cdr3_aa: CASSLGYEQYF
cdr3_nt: TGTGCCAGCAGCCTAGGCTACGAGCAGTACTTC

v_call: TRBV7-8
clone_size: -
d_call: TRBD2
j_call: TRBJ2-3
cdr3_aa: CASSILAGGTDTQYF
cdr3_nt: TGTGCCAGCAGCATACTAGCGGGAGGAACAGATACGCAGTATTTT

v_call: TRBV2
clone_size: -
d_call: -
j_call: TRBJ1-5
cdr3_aa: CASSPSNQPQHF
cdr3_nt: TGTGCCAGCAGCCCGTCCAATCAGCCCCAGCATTTT

v_call: TRBV5-1
clone_size: -
d_call: TRBD2
j_call: TRBJ2-1
cdr3_aa: CASSLGSLAGLYNEQFF
cdr3_nt: TGCGCCAGCAGCTTGGGTTCCCTAGCGGGTCTCTACAATGAGCAGTTCTTC

v_call: TRBV5-1
clone_size: -
d_call: TRBD1
j_call: TRBJ1-1
cdr3_aa: CASSFAVTGATEAFF
cdr3_nt: TGCGCCAGCAGCTTCGCTGTGACAGGGGCGACTGAAGCTTTCTTT

v_call: TRBV7-3
clone_size: -
d_call: -
j_call: TRBJ2-1
cdr3_aa: CASSLTLLDEQFF
cdr3_nt: TGTGCCAGCAGCTTAACACTCCTGGATGAGCAGTTCTTC